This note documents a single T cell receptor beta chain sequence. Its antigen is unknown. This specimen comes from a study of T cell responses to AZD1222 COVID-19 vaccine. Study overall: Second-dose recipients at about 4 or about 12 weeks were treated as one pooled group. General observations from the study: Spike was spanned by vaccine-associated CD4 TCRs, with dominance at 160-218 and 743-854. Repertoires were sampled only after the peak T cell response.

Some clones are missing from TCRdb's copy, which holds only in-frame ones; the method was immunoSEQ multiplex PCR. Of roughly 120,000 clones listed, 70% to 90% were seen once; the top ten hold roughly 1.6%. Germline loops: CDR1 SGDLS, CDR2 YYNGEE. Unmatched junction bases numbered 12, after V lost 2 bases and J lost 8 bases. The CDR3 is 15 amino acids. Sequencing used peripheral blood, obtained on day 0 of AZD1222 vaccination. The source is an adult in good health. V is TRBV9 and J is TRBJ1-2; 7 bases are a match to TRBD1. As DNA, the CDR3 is TGTGCCAGCAGCGTGGGACAGCGAGTAGTGGGGGGCTACACCTTC. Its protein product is CASSVGQRVVGGYTF.